The 9 T cell receptor beta chains in this list originate from one sample, sequenced in a study of T cells after yellow fever vaccination. TCRdb re-called the 5' RACE reads through MiXCR, storing one row per CDR3 protein. Of around 310,000 distinct CDR3 sequences listed, approximately 4% were seen once; the top ten hold more than 20%. The sequenced sample was PBMCs, obtained 5 days after the yellow fever booster vaccination. Receptors originate from a man aged 18 to 29 who received the YFV17D yellow fever vaccine.

The chain employs TRBV12-3 or TRBV12-4 and TRBJ2-3; 7 positions agree with TRBD1. Trimming cost V 4 bases and J 6 bases; bases outside gene matches: 10. This CDR3 region has 15 residues. CDR3 nucleotide sequence: TGTGCCAGCAGTTCCCGCAGACAGGGACAGGATACGCAGTATTTT. It specifies CASSSRRQGQDTQYF.

The sample holds a few counts of this clonotype. The CDR3 DNA is TGCAGTGCTAGAGAGCATATCAGCTCCTACGAGCAGTACGTC. It specifies CSAREHISSYEQYV. V is TRBV20-1 and J is TRBJ2-7; D is undetermined. Trimming stripped 0 bases from V and 0 bases from J, with 9 bases between. There are 14 residues in the CDR3. Germline CDR1 is DFQATT and CDR2 is SNEGSKA (reference sequence).

This clonotype was picked up a small number of times. This CDR3 reads CASSLGGSLVYEQFF. As DNA, the CDR3 is TGCGCCAGCAGCCTGGGAGGGAGCTTGGTCTATGAGCAGTTCTTC. This chain uses TRBV5-1 with TRBJ2-1, with 7 bases that match TRBD2. The CDR3 contains 15 residues. Germline V gene sequence: CDR1 SGHRS, CDR2 YFSETQ. V dropped 4 bases and J dropped 8; count of bases not matched to a gene: 12.

J is TRBJ1-1 and V is TRBV5-1; D uncertain. Germline V gives CDR1 SGHRS, CDR2 YFSETQ. V was pared by 2 bases and J by 1 base, with 18 bases between. The CDR3 contains 17 residues. The CDR3 nucleotides are TGCGCCAGCAGCTTAGGTCCAGGACTTTACTCGAACACTGAAGCTTTCTTT. This sequence encodes CASSLGPGLYSNTEAFF.

The table lists this clonotype with many counts. V is TRBV9 and J is TRBJ2-3, with a weak D call TRBD2 (6 bases). V lost 2 bases to trimming and J lost 2 bases, with 18 bases between them. Germline assignment: CDR1 SGDLS and CDR2 YYNGEE. This CDR3 contains 17 residues. This CDR3 is CASSVTAGRDPTDTQYF. CDR3 sequence (DNA): TGTGCCAGCAGCGTTACGGCGGGACGGGACCCCACAGATACGCAGTATTTT.

The chain uses TRBV6-2 or TRBV6-3 and TRBJ2-5; perhaps TRBD1 as D (6 bases). Per germline, CDR1 MNHEY and CDR2 SVGEGT. Trimming cost V 6 bases and J 5 bases, with 10 bases left between them. The CDR3 spans 12 residues. The CDR3 DNA is TGTGCCAGCAGAACCACAGGGGAGACCCAGTACTTC. As protein: CASRTTGETQYF.

This chain joins TRBV20-1 and TRBJ1-5, with TRBD1 matching 8 bases. The germline CDR1 and CDR2 sequences are DFQATT and SNEGSKA (reference sequence). The length of the CDR3 is 17 residues. V dropped 1 base and J dropped 3; count of bases not matched to a gene: 11. CDR3 region: CSARAGAGGPDNQPQHF. CDR3 in DNA: TGCAGTGCTAGAGCTGGGGCAGGGGGCCCCGACAATCAGCCCCAGCATTTT.

This clonotype was detected only a few times. The chain couples TRBV3-1 to TRBJ2-2; D remains unclear. CDR3 length equals 13 residues. V shed 8 bases and J shed 4 bases, with 11 bases lying between them. CDR1 and CDR2 from the germline V gene are LGHDT and YNNKEL (reference sequence). Written as DNA, the CDR3 is TGTGCCAGCTGGTCTCGGCCCACCGGGGAGCTGTTTTTT. Residues: CASWSRPTGELFF.

This clonotype appeared a few times. This chain connects TRBV7-6 to TRBJ1-1; the D gene is possibly TRBD1 (5 bases). The CDR3 has 14 residues. Looked up from germline, CDR1 is SGHVS and CDR2 is FNYEAQ. V was pared by 3 bases and J by 4 bases, with 12 bases between. The chain's CDR3 is CASSFDPGGTEAFF. The CDR3, as DNA: TGTGCCAGCAGCTTTGATCCGGGGGGCACTGAAGCTTTCTTT.